The clone carrying this T cell receptor beta chain occurred many times. Its cognate antigen is unknown. This entry is derived from a study of CD8 T cells in ankylosing spondylitis. Study-wide results and limits: A TCR beta motif made of about 8 highly homologous variants seemed typical of ankylosing spondylitis blood. Reports say disease-linked clones showed up significantly more in matched ankylosing spondylitis synovial fluid. Before this, some motif variants had been reported in reactive arthritis synovial fluid and blood.

Germline CDR1 SGHRS, CDR2 YFSETQ. The CDR3 loop spans 15 amino acids. V shed 4 bases, J shed 0 bases, and the junction held 5 bases outside the gene matches. With molecular barcodes, quantitative 5'-RACE was used to make the TCR beta libraries. TCRdb re-called the 5' RACE reads with MiXCR, one entry per CDR3 protein. This table has about 510,000 distinct CDR3 sequences, approximately 5% appearing once. This chain uses TRBV5-1 with TRBJ2-3; 7 bases line up with TRBD1. Specimen: blood, either unsorted or a sorted T cell fraction (not recorded which). This TCR came from a male donor with ankylosing spondylitis. The CDR3 sequence: CASSPTGDSTDTQYF. The CDR3 DNA reads as TGCGCCAGCAGCCCCACAGGGGACAGCACAGATACGCAGTATTTT.